This T cell receptor beta chain was recovered during a study of blood T cell repertoires in COVID-19. The method was immunoSEQ multiplex PCR; TCRdb's version includes in-frame clones alone and lacks a portion of them. The sample records 200,000 to 300,000 clones, 75% to 85% being singletons. The CDR3 is made up of 11 amino acids. V was clipped by 5 bases and J by 7 bases; unmatched bases: 3. CDR1 is GTSNPN, CDR2 SVGIG, per germline (reference sequence). The source of this sequence is a woman in her 70s with acute or convalescent COVID-19. Sequencing was done on a sample of peripheral blood. This chain links TRBV30 with TRBJ1-1; 8 positions match TRBD1. The DNA of the CDR3 is TGTGCCTGGTGGGGACAGGATGAAGCTTTCTTT. Protein sequence: CAWWGQDEAFF.